A few counts support the clone carrying this T cell receptor beta chain. Its antigen remains unidentified. The source of the sample is a study of Graves' ophthalmopathy and Graves' hyperthyroidism. Lactation, pregnancy, uncontrolled infections and other autoimmune diseases were all grounds for excluding patients. Germline CDR1 is MNHNS and CDR2 is SASEGT. The CDR3 totals 17 residues. V was pared by 7 bases and J by 7 bases, with 26 bases between. RNA transcripts yielded amplified TCR beta CDR3 regions. A first-round RT-PCR used HTBI primers, followed by a second-round multiplex PCR. TCRdb independently ran MiXCR on the multiplex PCR reads; one entry per CDR3 protein. The table shows about 640,000 distinct CDR3 sequences, with over 40% occurring only once. Study-wide results and limits: Most expanded clonotypes in thyroid above 0.001 frequency also showed up in blood.

The rearrangement joins TRBV6-1 to TRBJ1-5, with D possibly matching TRBD1 (6 bases). The TCR comes from an adult man with Graves' ophthalmopathy. Sequencing was carried out using peripheral blood. The chain's CDR3 is CASIKNGGGESRQPQHF. As DNA, the CDR3 is TGTGCCAGCATCAAGAATGGGGGGGGCGAGTCCAGACAGCCCCAGCATTTT.